Following are 4 T cell receptor beta chains from one sample sequenced in a study of shared clonotypes between healthy human individuals. CD8 cells classed as naive were CD45RO-negative and positively selected for CCR7, excluding terminally differentiated effector memory CD45RA+ cells. TCRdb's copy holds only in-frame clones and misses some; the assay was immunoSEQ multiplex PCR. Of over 2,000,000 clones in the sample, approximately 92% were seen once. Sequenced input: naive CD8+ T cells from PBMCs. The receptors come from a man younger than 35 in good health. Some clones in this sample may be carry-over from other donors' samples.

The CDR3 is CASRASQGASEKLFF. The DNA for the CDR3 is TGCGCCAGCCGAGCCAGTCAGGGGGCGAGTGAAAAACTGTTTTTT. The V call is TRBV4-1, the J call TRBJ1-4; 8 nucleotides align to TRBD1. V lost 8 bases and J lost 7; bases outside the gene matches: 12. This CDR3 is built from 15 residues. Germline-derived CDR1 and CDR2 are MGHRA and YSYEKL.

About this clone itself: Other DNA sequences in this sample translate to the same CDR3. The V call is TRBV27, the J call TRBJ2-7, with 13 positions matching TRBD2. The CDR3 is 14 amino acids. The V and J ends lost 6 bases and 6 bases, in that order; junction bases with no gene match: 5. CDR1 and CDR2 (germline): MNHEY, SMNVEV (reference sequence). CDR3 amino acids: CASRLAGGPGEQYF. Here the CDR3 DNA reads TGTGCCAGCAGACTAGCGGGAGGGCCGGGCGAGCAGTACTTC.

V gene TRBV11-2 combines with J gene TRBJ1-3; perhaps TRBD1 as D (5 bases). Germline values: CDR1 SGHAT, CDR2 FQNNGV. Trimming took off 0 bases at V and 4 bases at J, with 13 bases between the two ends. The CDR3 is 16 amino acids. The chain's CDR3 is CASSLDYRGRGNTIYF. DNA of the CDR3: TGTGCCAGCAGCTTAGATTACCGGGGCCGCGGAAACACCATATATTTT.

The chain links TRBV19 to TRBJ2-7, with D perhaps TRBD2 (6 bases). The CDR3 contains 15 residues. V lost 5 bases and J lost 0, with 14 bases in between. In germline, CDR1 is LNHDA, CDR2 SQIVND (reference sequence). Here the CDR3 reads CASSVRDWSSYEQYF. CDR3 nucleotides: TGTGCCAGTAGTGTCAGGGACTGGAGCTCCTACGAGCAGTACTTC.